These 29 T cell receptor beta chains share one sample of origin, sequenced in a study of T cell changes during pregnancy in multiple sclerosis. Assay: immunoSEQ multiplex PCR; the TCRdb copy retains only in-frame clones and omits some. The sample contains almost 35,000 clones, about nine tenths of which appear only once. The sequences come from CD8+ T cells from peripheral blood mononuclear cells, collected before pregnancy. The receptors were gathered from a female donor with multiple sclerosis, enrolled in a pregnancy study.

V gene TRBV7-7 combines with J gene TRBJ2-3; maybe TRBD1 (6 bases). The germline CDR1 and CDR2 sequences are SSHAT and FNYEAQ (reference sequence). V lost 5 bases to trimming and J lost 4 bases, with 10 bases between them. This CDR3 contains 13 residues. The CDR3 DNA reads TGTGCCAGCAGCCTTAACAGGGCAGATACGCAGTATTTT. It translates to CASSLNRADTQYF.

This chain links TRBV6-5 with TRBJ1-1, with D possibly matching TRBD1 (5 bases). Between the trimmed V and J ends, which lost 4 bases and 1 base, there was a span of 7 bases. This CDR3 has 13 residues. Germline CDR1 reads MNHEY; CDR2 reads SVGAGI. The CDR3 spells CASSWGGNTEAFF. The CDR3 coding sequence is TGTGCCAGCAGTTGGGGGGGGAACACTGAAGCTTTCTTT.

This rearrangement joins TRBV13 to TRBJ2-1, with 8 nucleotides matching TRBD2. CDR3 length: 16 residues. Germline V gene sequence: CDR1 PRHDT, CDR2 FYEKMQ (reference sequence). With 3 bases clipped from V and 6 bases from J, the junction kept 10 bases outside the gene matches. The CDR3 DNA sequence: TGTGCCAGCAGCTTCCCAGCGGGGGCTCGGGGCAATGAGCAGTTCTTC. This codes for CASSFPAGARGNEQFF.

In its sample, this clone was seen once. The J gene is TRBJ2-7, the V gene TRBV6-1, with 8 bases matching TRBD2. Trimming at V came to 1 base and at J to 6 bases, leaving 8 bases not matched to a gene. The V gene's germline CDR1 is MNHNS and CDR2 SASEGT. This CDR3 is 15 amino acids long. In nucleotides, the CDR3 is TGTGCCAGCAGTGAAGACGGGGGGGGGCCTTTCGAGCAGTACTTC. This codes for CASSEDGGGPFEQYF.

This rearrangement joins TRBV4-3 to TRBJ2-1, with a weak D call TRBD1 (5 bases). This CDR3 has 15 amino acids. In germline, CDR1 is LGHNA, CDR2 YSLEER. The ends were cut back, 1 base at V and 9 bases at J, with 16 bases in the middle. CDR3 nucleotide sequence: TGCGCCAGCAGCCAAGCACCCGAGAATACAGGTGAGCAGTTCTTC. This sequence encodes CASSQAPENTGEQFF.

The V call is TRBV5-4, the J call TRBJ1-1; no definite D call. V lost 2 bases to trimming and J lost 0 bases, with 8 bases between them. CDR1 is SGHNT and CDR2 is YYREEE in the germline V gene (reference sequence). The CDR3 extends over 14 amino acids. The CDR3 bases are TGTGCCAGCAGCTTCCAGTTAATGAACACTGAAGCTTTCTTT. It yields the protein CASSFQLMNTEAFF.

The chain links TRBV6-6 to TRBJ2-3, with D possibly being TRBD1 (5 bases). Per the germline V gene, CDR1 is MNHNY and CDR2 is SVGAGI (reference sequence). Trimming removed 3 bases from V and 0 bases from J, with 10 bases in between. The CDR3 is 15 amino acids. The CDR3: CASSYLDKSTDTQYF. In DNA form, the CDR3 reads TGTGCCAGCAGTTATTTGGACAAGAGCACAGATACGCAGTATTTT.

This chain joins TRBV7-9 and TRBJ2-5; unclear D gene. The germline V gene encodes CDR1 SEHNR and CDR2 FQNEAQ (reference sequence). V lost 3 bases to trimming and J lost 5 bases, with 16 bases between them. This CDR3 is 15 amino acids long. The CDR3 DNA is TGTGCCAGCAGCTTCATGCTCCCCGCGTTCGAGACCCAGTACTTC. Its protein product is CASSFMLPAFETQYF.

The chain uses TRBV2 and TRBJ1-1; 8 bases match TRBD1. The CDR3 length is 16 residues. Germline V lookup: CDR1 SNHLY, CDR2 FYNNEI. J was trimmed by 1 base and V by 5 bases; bases with no gene match: 9. For the CDR3, the DNA is TGTGCCAGCAGTATGGACAGGGTCTCCGGGAACACTGAAGCTTTCTTT. As protein: CASSMDRVSGNTEAFF.

The chain employs TRBV7-9 and TRBJ2-5; D is unclear. There are 15 residues in the CDR3. Deletions cut 1 base from V and 4 bases from J, with 13 bases between. The germline V gene encodes CDR1 SEHNR and CDR2 FQNEAQ (reference sequence). CDR3 sequence (DNA): TGTGCCAGCAGCTTAGGGTGGGCCCATAGAGAGACCCAGTACTTC. Translation: CASSLGWAHRETQYF.

The chain links TRBV12-5 to TRBJ2-3; 10 bases line up with TRBD2. The CDR3 totals 16 residues. Trimming at V came to 3 bases and at J to 4 bases, leaving 7 bases not matched to a gene. Germline V lookup: CDR1 LGHNT, CDR2 FRNRAP. CDR3 protein: CASGFVPSGSSDTQYF. The CDR3 DNA follows: TGTGCTAGTGGTTTTGTCCCTAGCGGGAGCTCAGATACGCAGTATTTT.

V is TRBV27 and J is TRBJ1-5; D perhaps matches TRBD1 (5 bases). V lost 4 bases to trimming and J lost 1 base, with 8 bases between them. Germline V CDR1 and CDR2: MNHEY, SMNVEV (reference sequence). The CDR3 spans 14 residues. CDR3 loop: CASSSGESNQPQHF. CDR3 bases: TGTGCCAGCAGTTCGGGGGAGAGCAATCAGCCCCAGCATTTT.

In its sample, this clone was seen once. The chain employs TRBV5-6 and TRBJ1-3, with D uncertain. V was shortened by 7 bases and J by 4 bases, with 15 bases between the two germline ends. CDR1 and CDR2 (germline): SGHDT, YYEEEE. The CDR3 is 14 amino acids. The CDR3 reads CASRPGLFGNTIYF. The CDR3 bases are TGTGCCAGCCGCCCGGGGTTATTCGGAAACACCATATATTTT.

This chain joins TRBV4-3 and TRBJ1-1; D is uncertain. V was clipped by 0 bases and J by 6 bases, with 17 bases between them. The V gene's germline CDR1 is LGHNA and CDR2 YSLEER. The CDR3 has 16 residues. Written as DNA, the CDR3 is TGCGCCAGCAGCCAAGAGATACATTCGTTGGGCGCTGAAGCTTTCTTT. It translates to CASSQEIHSLGAEAFF.

The chain carries TRBV7-9 and TRBJ1-1; 10 bases align to TRBD1. CDR1 and CDR2 (germline): SEHNR, FQNEAQ (reference sequence). The V gene end was trimmed by 4 bases and the J gene end by 0 bases; junction bases not matched to a gene: 14. The CDR3 totals 19 residues. CDR3 amino acids: CASSSTNRDRGIMNTEAFF. The CDR3 coding sequence is TGTGCCAGCAGCTCGACGAACCGGGACAGGGGCATCATGAACACTGAAGCTTTCTTT.

The chain links TRBV7-9 to TRBJ2-7; D possibly corresponds to TRBD1 (7 bases). There are 14 residues in the CDR3. Germline V gene data show CDR1 as SEHNR and CDR2 as FQNEAQ (reference sequence). V was pared by 3 bases and J by 3 bases, with 12 bases between. In DNA, the CDR3 is TGTGCCAGCAGCTTCCCAGGGGGGAACTACGAGCAGTACTTC. Its translation: CASSFPGGNYEQYF.

This sequence joins TRBV6-5 and TRBJ2-7; tentatively, D is TRBD1 (6 bases). CDR1 is MNHEY and CDR2 is SVGAGI in the germline V gene. The CDR3 loop spans 16 amino acids. V lost 4 bases, J lost 0 bases, and 16 bases lay in between. CDR3 sequence (DNA): TGTGCCAGCAGTTTACAGGGCTTATCGAGCTCCTACGAGCAGTACTTC. Translated: CASSLQGLSSSYEQYF.

Judged by abundance, this clone is medium-sized. V gene TRBV19 combines with J gene TRBJ1-1; TRBD1 agrees at 8 bases. CDR3 length equals 14 residues. CDR1 LNHDA and CDR2 SQIVND come from the germline V gene (reference sequence). V lost 3 bases and J lost 4; bases outside the gene matches: 4. The CDR3 region has the DNA TGTGCCAGTAGTATCGGACAGGGTGCCACTGAAGCTTTCTTT. Protein sequence: CASSIGQGATEAFF.

This clone has only one observation. This sequence joins TRBV7-9 and TRBJ2-7, with 7 bases lining up with TRBD1. The V and J ends lost 5 bases and 0 bases, in that order; junction bases with no gene match: 13. The CDR3 loop spans 17 amino acids. Germline V lookup: CDR1 SEHNR, CDR2 FQNEAQ (reference sequence). The CDR3 DNA reads as TGTGCCAGCAGCCCAGGGGGTGGGGCAGCCAACTCCTACGAGCAGTACTTC. Amino acid sequence: CASSPGGGAANSYEQYF.

This clone showed up just once. This chain links TRBV5-1 with TRBJ2-1; D might be TRBD1 (6 bases). CDR3 length: 16 amino acids. From germline, CDR1 is SGHRS and CDR2 YFSETQ. Deletions cut 0 bases from V and 2 bases from J, with 12 bases between. The CDR3 region is CASSLAGQGPYNEQFF. The CDR3 DNA follows: TGCGCCAGCAGCTTGGCCGGGCAGGGGCCCTACAATGAGCAGTTCTTC.

The genes are TRBV29-1 and TRBJ2-2; 10 bases match TRBD2. V was pared by 4 bases and J by 7 bases, with 6 bases of the junction left unmatched. The CDR3 has 14 amino acids. Germline values: CDR1 SQVTM, CDR2 ANQGSEA. The CDR3 region has the DNA TGCAGCGTTGCGGCTAGCGGGAGCATCGGGGAGCTGTTTTTT. Translation gives CSVAASGSIGELFF.

This chain links TRBV4-3 with TRBJ2-1; 9 nucleotides match TRBD2. CDR3 length: 18 amino acids. J lost 7 bases, V lost 0 bases, and 13 bases had no gene match. The germline gives CDR1 LGHNA, CDR2 YSLEER. The CDR3 loop is CASSQDRWLAGSGNEQFF. The CDR3 DNA is TGCGCCAGCAGCCAAGACCGGTGGCTAGCGGGGAGCGGGAATGAGCAGTTCTTC.

The chain links TRBV4-2 to TRBJ2-6; D perhaps matches TRBD1 (5 bases). Germline CDR1 and CDR2: LGHNA and YNFKEQ. The CDR3 contains 16 residues. V lost 2 bases and J lost 2, with 10 bases in between. The CDR3 nucleotides read TGTGCCAGCAGCCAATCCAGGGTGGCTGGGGCCAACGTCCTGACTTTC. As protein: CASSQSRVAGANVLTF.

The chain employs TRBV30 and TRBJ2-1, with 10 bases fitting TRBD2. Germline CDR1 reads GTSNPN; CDR2 reads SVGIG (reference sequence). Trimming took 0 bases from V and 3 from J; bases not matched to a gene: 5. The CDR3 runs to 16 residues. The CDR3 coding sequence is TGTGCCTGGAGTGTCGGAGCGGGAGGGCTCTACAATGAGCAGTTCTTC. Translating gives CAWSVGAGGLYNEQFF.

The chain uses TRBV5-6 and TRBJ2-5; 9 bases line up with TRBD1. Germline CDR1 reads SGHDT; CDR2 reads YYEEEE. The J segment lost 1 base and the V segment lost 3 bases, leaving 7 bases of the junction unmatched. The CDR3 covers 16 residues. This chain's CDR3 is CASSSLDRGIQETQYF. Written as DNA, the CDR3 is TGTGCCAGCAGCTCGCTGGACAGGGGAATCCAAGAGACCCAGTACTTC.

This rearrangement joins TRBV7-9 to TRBJ2-5, with 10 bases that match TRBD1. The CDR3 consists of 16 residues. With 3 bases clipped from V and 2 bases from J, the junction kept 6 bases outside the gene matches. Germline V gene lookup returns CDR1 SEHNR and CDR2 FQNEAQ (reference sequence). The CDR3: CASSFPGQGQQETQYF. DNA of the CDR3: TGTGCCAGCAGCTTCCCGGGACAGGGGCAGCAAGAGACCCAGTACTTC.

V and J are TRBV6-1 and TRBJ1-2, with 10 bases fitting TRBD1. Unmatched junction bases numbered 11, after V lost 4 bases and J lost 6 bases. Per the germline V gene, CDR1 is MNHNS and CDR2 is SASEGT. This CDR3 has 16 amino acids. The CDR3 here is CASSGEWTGGLHGYTF. CDR3 nucleotides: TGTGCCAGCAGTGGAGAGTGGACAGGGGGTCTCCATGGCTACACCTTC.

The chain has TRBV4-2 and TRBJ2-5; tentatively, D is TRBD1 (6 bases). The J call is in doubt because the DNA end fits TRBJ2-7 better. In germline, CDR1 is LGHNA, CDR2 YNFKEQ. The CDR3 is 12 residues long. The CDR3 spells CASRDSAGEQYF. CDR3 DNA: TGTGCCAGCAGGGACAGCGCGGGCGAGCAGTACTTC.

The chain has TRBV7-2 and TRBJ2-3, with TRBD1 identical over 9 bases. The ends lost 5 bases at V and 4 bases at J; junction bases unmatched: 7. Germline CDR1 is SGHTA and CDR2 is FQGNSA. The CDR3 length is 15 residues. The CDR3 coding sequence is TGTGCCAGCAGCCCGACAGGGGGGGGCGCAGATACGCAGTATTTT. Translation: CASSPTGGGADTQYF.